This record looks at one TCR beta chain sequence and its context. This clonotype was counted only a few times. The antigen this receptor binds is unknown. One base away there is no much larger clone; base qualities are not given. This entry belongs to a study of type 1 regulatory T cells (dated by TCRdb to the early 2020s). Notes on the research overall: An in vitro protocol by which a Tr1-enriched, alloantigen-specific CD4 T cell product named T-allo10 was generated was characterized in the study. T-allo10 was being tested clinically in patients with hematological malignancies who were undergoing allogeneic hematopoietic stem cell transplantation.

Sequenced using an Illumina MiSeq. Through fastp at Q25 and MiXCR, TCRdb rebuilt clones from the public reads, retaining in-frame beta chains. Duplicate CDR3 protein sequences are folded into a single record with the most common DNA and genes. The table for this sample lists about 68,000 distinct CDR3 sequences; around 63% of them were counted only once. The ten top clones hold 7.6% of the sample. T-allo10 cells derived from donors were reported to be host alloantigen-specific and anergic, and to suppress in an alloantigen-specific manner. The receptor was isolated from a human donor in good health. Source material: cultured T cells, either the whole culture or a sorted T cell fraction (not recorded which). The sample's cell subset or site label, in plain terms: Tr1-enriched cell product generated in vitro against host alloantigens.

The DNA is TGCGCCAGCAGCCCCTCGGGACGGATACAAGAGACCCAGTACTTC. This yields the protein CASSPSGRIQETQYF. The sequence is built from TRBV5-1 and TRBJ2-5; the D segment is perhaps TRBD1 or TRBD2, each sharing 5 matched bases. Taken from cysteine to phenylalanine, the CDR3 has 15 residues. Just the 45-base CDR3 DNA is kept, in frame starting at base 1. V and J are truncated by 4 bases and 2 bases respectively, leaving an intervening sequence of 15 bases. Reading the germline V gene gives CDR1 SGHRS and CDR2 YFSETQ.